These 27 T cell receptor beta chains share one sample of origin, sequenced in a study of cytomegalovirus exposure and HLA in healthy donors. Sequenced by immunoSEQ multiplex PCR; TCRdb stores in-frame clones only, minus some. This sample has about 350,000 clones, with 87% found just once. Source material: PBMCs. The receptors derive from a woman between 25 and 40 years old in good health and CMV-seropositive.

This clone was detected only once. The CDR3 sequence: CAISSAPGSTDTQYF. CDR3 nucleotide sequence: TGTGCCATCAGTTCAGCCCCAGGAAGCACAGATACGCAGTATTTT. V usage is TRBV10-3 and J usage is TRBJ2-3, with D unresolved. The CDR3 contains 15 residues. Trimming removed 5 bases from V and 0 bases from J, with 12 bases in between. The germline V gene has CDR1 ENHRY and CDR2 SYGVKD.

The chain combines TRBV4-1 with TRBJ1-1; unclear D gene. Trimming stripped 2 bases from V and 1 base from J, with 8 bases between. This CDR3 spans 14 amino acids. Germline lookup yields CDR1 MGHRA and CDR2 YSYEKL. The DNA for the CDR3 is TGCGCCAGCAGCCAAATTCGACAGAACACTGAAGCTTTCTTT. This codes for CASSQIRQNTEAFF.

This rearrangement joins TRBV14 to TRBJ2-3, with D unresolved. Per the germline V gene, CDR1 is SGHDN and CDR2 is FVKESK. CDR3 length: 11 amino acids. V gave up 4 bases and J gave up 7 bases, with 6 bases separating them. The CDR3 region has the DNA TGTGCCAGCAGCCTTACATATACGCAGTATTTT. This encodes CASSLTYTQYF.

The V and J genes are TRBV6-5 and TRBJ1-1, with D hard to call. The CDR3 totals 13 residues. CDR1 is MNHEY, CDR2 SVGAGI, per germline. V dropped 2 bases and J dropped 4 bases, with 8 bases sitting between them. CDR3 amino acids: CASSYLGPTEAFF. Here the CDR3 DNA reads TGTGCCAGCAGTTACCTTGGACCCACTGAAGCTTTCTTT.

V gene TRBV7-2 combines with J gene TRBJ2-7; 9 bases agree with TRBD2. Losses at the gene ends were 2 bases for V and 3 bases for J; bases not matched to a gene: 5. Germline V gene lookup returns CDR1 SGHTA and CDR2 FQGNSA. The CDR3 covers 15 residues. The CDR3 region is CASSLRASGDYEQYF. CDR3 nucleotide sequence: TGTGCCAGCAGCTTACGCGCTAGCGGGGACTACGAGCAGTACTTC.

This clone was observed a few times. This chain joins TRBV7-9 and TRBJ1-2, with a tentative D call TRBD1 (5 bases). This CDR3 comprises 11 residues. The V gene's germline CDR1 is SEHNR and CDR2 FQNEAQ (reference sequence). The V end lost 5 bases, the J end lost 11 bases, and 12 bases lay between the germline ends. The CDR3 sequence is CASSRDWGYTF. Here the CDR3 DNA reads TGTGCCAGCAGCCGAGACTGGGGGTACACCTTC. The full variable domain, in which reference TRBV7-9 and TRBJ1-2 provide the parts outside the CDR3, is DTGVSQNPRHKITKRGQNVTFRCDPISEHNRLYWYRQTLGQGPEFLTYFQNEAQLEKSRLLSDRFSAERPKGSFSTLEIQRTEQGDSAMYLCASSRDWGYTFGSGTRLTVV.

The CDR3 DNA is TGTGCCAGCAGCTCAGACCAGACTAGCGCGCAGTTCTTC. Encoded protein: CASSSDQTSAQFF. The chain joins TRBV7-6 to TRBJ2-1; 8 nucleotides line up with TRBD2. Germline values: CDR1 SGHVS, CDR2 FNYEAQ. Losses at the gene ends were 4 bases for V and 12 bases for J; bases not matched to a gene: 8. The CDR3 consists of 13 residues.

This rearrangement joins TRBV7-3 to TRBJ2-7, with D possibly matching TRBD1 (6 bases). V gave up 4 bases and J gave up 1 base, with 8 bases separating them. Per germline, CDR1 SGHTA and CDR2 FQGTGA. This CDR3 comprises 13 residues. The CDR3 loop reads CASSSGQSYEQYF. CDR3 nucleotides: TGTGCCAGCAGCTCTGGACAGTCCTACGAGCAGTACTTC.

V usage is TRBV12-5 and J usage is TRBJ2-7; 7 nucleotides agree with TRBD2. The V gene's germline CDR1 is LGHNT and CDR2 FRNRAP. V lost 7 bases to trimming and J lost 7 bases; unmatched junction nucleotides: 16. The CDR3 extends over 15 amino acids. CDR3: CASAPWGGGPLEQYF. In DNA form, the CDR3 reads TGTGCTAGTGCACCTTGGGGGGGAGGGCCCTTGGAGCAGTACTTC.

The chain is built from TRBV28 and TRBJ1-2; the D is unclear. The V gene's germline CDR1 is MDHEN and CDR2 SYDVKM. V was pared by 6 bases and J by 8 bases, with 13 bases between. The CDR3 is 12 amino acids. In DNA, the CDR3 is TGTGCCAGCAGCGCGACGCGTGGGGGCTACACCTTC. Its translation: CASSATRGGYTF.

The chain carries TRBV5-1 and TRBJ2-7; TRBD2 matches at 7 bases. CDR1 is SGHRS, CDR2 YFSETQ, per germline. Trimming at V came to 2 bases and at J to 3 bases, leaving 5 bases not matched to a gene. The CDR3 totals 14 residues. DNA for the CDR3: TGCGCCAGCAGCTTCGCTTCGGGGGGCTACGAGCAGTACTTC. This gives the protein CASSFASGGYEQYF.

The V gene is TRBV27, the J gene TRBJ2-3; the match to TRBD1 covers 11 bases. CDR3 length: 16 residues. V lost 4 bases to trimming and J lost 5 bases; unmatched junction nucleotides: 8. CDR1 and CDR2 from the germline V gene are MNHEY and SMNVEV (reference sequence). CDR3 region: CASSSRTGGARDTQYF. DNA for the CDR3: TGTGCCAGCAGTTCCCGGACAGGGGGCGCGAGAGATACGCAGTATTTT.

The chain employs TRBV18 and TRBJ2-7; 11 bases match TRBD2. After removal of 6 bases from V and 2 bases from J, the junction contained 12 bases not matched to a gene. CDR1 is KGHSH and CDR2 is LQKENI in the germline V gene. This CDR3 comprises 17 residues. The CDR3 protein is CASSLSPLAGATYEQYF. CDR3 bases: TGTGCCAGCTCGCTAAGCCCACTAGCGGGGGCTACCTACGAGCAGTACTTC.

The genes are TRBV11-2 and TRBJ2-5, with 8 bases aligning to TRBD1. The CDR3 extends over 15 amino acids. V trimming: 1 base; J trimming: 4 bases; junction bases outside the gene matches: 5. The V gene's germline CDR1 is SGHAT and CDR2 FQNNGV. The CDR3 nucleotides are TGTGCCAGCAGCTTAGGACAGGGGTACCGAGAGACCCAGTACTTC. Translating gives CASSLGQGYRETQYF.

This clone was counted a few times. CDR3 coding DNA: TGTGCCAGCAGCATTCAGGGAAGCAGGGGCTACACCTTC. The encoded protein is CASSIQGSRGYTF. This sequence joins TRBV5-5 and TRBJ1-2; tentative D call: TRBD1 (5 bases). The CDR3 extends over 13 amino acids. Between the trimmed V and J ends, which lost 4 bases and 8 bases, there was a span of 15 bases. Germline CDR1 and CDR2: SGHKS and YYEKEE (reference sequence).

The V and J genes are TRBV2 and TRBJ1-4; the match to TRBD1 covers 11 bases. CDR1 is SNHLY and CDR2 is FYNNEI in the germline V gene. The junction had 10 bases not matched to a gene; V was cut back by 6 bases and J by 4 bases. This CDR3 has 17 residues. CDR3 region: CASRGQGVIVGNEKLFF. The DNA of the CDR3 is TGTGCCAGCAGGGGACAGGGGGTAATAGTTGGTAATGAAAAACTGTTTTTT.

The CDR3 spells CASSYPPEAFF. In DNA form, the CDR3 reads TGTGCCAGCAGTTATCCCCCTGAAGCTTTCTTT. This chain joins TRBV28 and TRBJ1-1; no clear D. CDR3 length: 11 residues. Germline values: CDR1 MDHEN, CDR2 SYDVKM. Trimming removed 4 bases at V and 6 bases at J, with 6 bases between.

V and J are TRBV6-1 and TRBJ1-2; D is perhaps TRBD1 (5 bases). Per germline, CDR1 MNHNS and CDR2 SASEGT. The CDR3 has 15 residues. Between the trimmed V and J ends, which lost 0 bases and 4 bases, there was a span of 12 bases. The CDR3 DNA follows: TGTGCCAGCAGTGAAGCGGGGACCGCGGGCTATGGCTACACCTTC. Translating it yields CASSEAGTAGYGYTF.

The chain is built from TRBV11-2 and TRBJ1-1; tentative D call: TRBD1 (5 bases). Germline V gene sequence: CDR1 SGHAT, CDR2 FQNNGV. Deletions cut 1 base from V and 4 bases from J, with 13 bases between. The CDR3 totals 15 residues. CDR3 DNA sequence: TGTGCCAGCAGCTTAGGCGAACGGGGGTTCACTGAAGCTTTCTTT. It encodes CASSLGERGFTEAFF.

The genes are TRBV6-5 and TRBJ1-2, with 7 positions matching TRBD1. Germline V lookup: CDR1 MNHEY, CDR2 SVGAGI. The J segment lost 7 bases and the V segment lost 2 bases, leaving 10 bases of the junction unmatched. The CDR3 is made up of 15 amino acids. The CDR3 sequence is CASSYATGKSGGYTF. The CDR3, as DNA: TGTGCCAGCAGTTACGCGACAGGGAAAAGCGGTGGCTACACCTTC.

The chain has TRBV7-8 and TRBJ1-5; 9 positions match TRBD1. With V trimmed by 3 bases and J by 4 bases, 10 bases remained unmatched. The CDR3 has 17 residues. The germline gives CDR1 SGHVS, CDR2 FQNEAQ. CDR3 protein: CASSLGGQGLLNQPQHF. CDR3 coding DNA: TGTGCCAGCAGCTTGGGGGGACAGGGCTTACTGAATCAGCCCCAGCATTTT.

The chain carries TRBV6-5 and TRBJ2-1; weak D call: TRBD2 (5 bases). The germline CDR1 and CDR2 sequences are MNHEY and SVGAGI. Trimming pared 3 bases from V and 6 bases from J, leaving 9 bases between. The CDR3 contains 13 residues. CDR3 DNA sequence: TGTGCCAGCAGTTATTCGGGGTTCAATGAGCAGTTCTTC. Its translation is CASSYSGFNEQFF.

Only one count was recorded for this clone. The V and J genes are TRBV9 and TRBJ1-2; D gene uncertain. Germline CDR1 is SGDLS and CDR2 is YYNGEE. The length of the CDR3 is 13 residues. V lost 0 bases and J lost 0, with 3 bases in between. The CDR3 loop reads CASSVESNYGYTF. The CDR3 coding sequence is TGTGCCAGCAGCGTAGAGTCTAACTATGGCTACACCTTC. The entire variable domain, with the rest obtained from reference TRBV9 and TRBJ1-2, is as follows: DSGVTQTPKHLITATGQRVTLRCSPRSGDLSVYWYQQSLDQGLQFLIQYYNGEERAKGNILERFSAQQFPDLHSELNLSSLELGDSALYFCASSVESNYGYTFGSGTRLTVV.

This clone was recorded only once. In DNA, the CDR3 is TGTGCCAGCACCCCCGAGGGACCTAACTATGGCTACACCTTC. Amino acid sequence: CASTPEGPNYGYTF. The rearrangement uses TRBV6-5 and TRBJ1-2; perhaps TRBD1 as D (5 bases). This CDR3 contains 14 residues. Per the germline V gene, CDR1 is MNHEY and CDR2 is SVGAGI. V lost 7 bases and J 0 bases, leaving 12 bases between the germline ends.

The chain joins TRBV29-1 to TRBJ2-2, with no clear D. CDR1 SQVTM and CDR2 ANQGSEA come from the germline V gene. V lost 4 bases and J 2 bases, leaving 11 bases between the germline ends. CDR3 length equals 14 residues. The chain's CDR3 is CSVVRAPNTGELFF. DNA for the CDR3: TGCAGCGTTGTAAGGGCTCCTAACACCGGGGAGCTGTTTTTT.

The genes are TRBV5-1 and TRBJ1-2; D is ambiguous. Trimming took 5 bases from V and 3 from J, leaving 8 bases between them. This CDR3 contains 12 residues. CDR1 and CDR2 from the germline V gene are SGHRS and YFSETQ. CDR3 DNA: TGCGCCAGCAGTCGCAGTTACTATGGCTACACCTTC. This sequence encodes CASSRSYYGYTF.

The chain combines TRBV19 with TRBJ2-7; the match to TRBD1 covers 8 bases. With 3 bases clipped from V and 0 bases from J, the junction kept 4 bases outside the gene matches. CDR1 is LNHDA, CDR2 SQIVND, per germline (reference sequence). This CDR3 spans 15 amino acids. The CDR3 protein is CASSIGQGPSYEQYF. CDR3 DNA: TGTGCCAGTAGTATTGGACAGGGACCCTCCTACGAGCAGTACTTC.